Here is one TCR beta chain with its context. This table comes from immunoSEQ multiplex PCR, and its TCRdb copy is limited to in-frame clones, with some not included. Of tens of thousands of clones listed, 80% to 90% were seen once; the top ten hold 2.8%. The data were obtained in a study of T cells in localized non-small cell lung cancer. Sequenced here: peripheral blood, sampled before any cancer treatment. The source is a man aged 35-69 years with stage I lung adenocarcinoma.

CDR3 nucleotides: TGTGCCAGCAGCCAATCATCCGGGATGGGCAATCAGCCCCAGCATTTT. Translated, it gives CASSQSSGMGNQPQHF. The rearrangement uses TRBV16 and TRBJ1-5; D is undetermined. Germline V gene lookup returns CDR1 KGHSY and CDR2 FQNENV. The CDR3 is 16 amino acids. Trimming left V 0 bases short and J 2 bases short, with 11 bases between.